The rows below give T cell receptor beta chains drawn from one sample of a study of blood T cell repertoires in COVID-19. Profiled with immunoSEQ multiplex PCR; TCRdb holds only in-frame clones, not every one. The data show around 170,000 clones, with less than 90% seen just once and 13% to 15% held by the top ten. Sequenced sample: peripheral blood. The receptors here all came from a man younger than 35 with active or convalescent COVID-19. CDR3s include the opening cysteine and the closing phenylalanine or tryptophan. D genes are given only for firm matches. For some rows the clone size is stated as once, few or many, or as a class when expanded; others skip it.

CDR3 protein	CDR3 DNA	V gene	D gene	J gene	clone size
CASSGPTSGSDTQYF	TGTGCCAGCAGCGGACCGACTAGCGGGAGCGATACGCAGTATTTT	TRBV9	TRBD2	TRBJ2-3	once
CASSVGRQDNSPLHF	TGTGCCAGCAGCGTAGGCAGACAGGACAATTCACCCCTCCACTTT	TRBV9	.	TRBJ1-6	once
CAWKADRKHGYTF	TGTGCCTGGAAAGCGGACAGGAAGCATGGCTACACCTTC	TRBV30	TRBD1	TRBJ1-2	.
CASSYTGGNQPQHF	TGTGCCAGCAGTTACACAGGGGGCAATCAGCCCCAGCATTTT	TRBV6-5	TRBD1	TRBJ1-5	.
CASSLAWTSVTGELFF	TGTGCCAGCAGCTTAGCTTGGACTAGCGTGACCGGGGAGCTGTTTTTT	TRBV7-4	TRBD2	TRBJ2-2	.
CASSYSSGAFGEQYF	TGTGCCAGCAGTTACTCGAGCGGGGCGTTCGGCGAGCAGTACTTC	TRBV6-2/TRBV6-3	TRBD2	TRBJ2-7	.
CATSEGLAGGGDTQYF	TGTGCCACCAGTGAGGGACTAGCGGGGGGTGGAGATACGCAGTATTTT	TRBV24-1	TRBD2	TRBJ2-3	.
CASSLGQNGYTF	TGTGCCAGCAGCTTAGGGCAGAATGGCTACACCTTC	TRBV11-2	.	TRBJ1-2	.
CASARDRGYVEQYF	TGTGCCAGCGCGCGTGACAGGGGGTATGTCGAGCAGTACTTC	TRBV2	TRBD1	TRBJ2-7	once
CASSHLGTGNQPQHF	TGTGCCAGCAGTCATCTCGGGACAGGGAATCAGCCCCAGCATTTT	TRBV6-2/TRBV6-3	TRBD1	TRBJ1-5	.
CAWRRNAGTGELFF	TGTGCCTGGAGACGAAACGCGGGCACCGGGGAGCTGTTTTTT	TRBV30	.	TRBJ2-2	once
CASSLRGYTQYF	TGTGCCAGCAGCTTAAGGGGGTATACGCAGTATTTT	TRBV13	.	TRBJ2-3	.
CASSLVPRNYGYTF	TGCGCCAGCAGCTTGGTACCTCGGAACTATGGCTACACCTTC	TRBV5-1	.	TRBJ1-2	few
CASSPLLTSGGSNIQYF	TGTGCCAGCAGCCCCCTCTTGACTAGCGGGGGGAGTAACATTCAGTACTTC	TRBV11-2	TRBD2	TRBJ2-4	many
CASSLGPSGSPASEQFF	TGTGCCAGCAGTTTAGGTCCTAGCGGGAGCCCCGCGAGTGAGCAGTTCTTC	TRBV27	TRBD2	TRBJ2-1	.
CASSLNRYEQYF	TGTGCCAGCAGTTTAAACAGGTACGAGCAGTACTTC	TRBV12-3/TRBV12-4	.	TRBJ2-7	.
CASSLQGSNYGYTF	TGTGCCAGCAGCCTACAGGGTTCTAACTATGGCTACACCTTC	TRBV7-9	.	TRBJ1-2	.
CASSVRGTVGEAFF	TGTGCCAGCAGTGTACGGGGGACCGTAGGTGAAGCTTTCTTT	TRBV2	.	TRBJ1-1	.
CASSEQTQYF	TGTGCCAGCAGTGAGCAGACGCAGTATTTT	TRBV6-1	.	TRBJ2-3	.
CASSKQENTEAFF	TGCGCCAGCAGCAAACAGGAGAACACTGAAGCTTTCTTT	TRBV10-2	.	TRBJ1-1	.
CASSVSAEPPNIQYF	TGTGCCAGCAGTGTCTCAGCGGAGCCCCCGAACATTCAGTACTTC	TRBV2	.	TRBJ2-4	.
CASSLDSSGRWSYEQYF	TGCGCCAGCAGCTTGGATAGTAGCGGGAGGTGGAGCTACGAGCAGTACTTC	TRBV5-1	TRBD2	TRBJ2-7	.
CSAPTGGTGELFF	TGCAGCGCCCCGACAGGGGGCACCGGGGAGCTGTTTTTT	TRBV29-1	TRBD1	TRBJ2-2	.
CASSSGYLSAEAFF	TGTGCCAGCAGCTCCGGTTACTTGAGCGCTGAAGCTTTCTTT	TRBV6-6	.	TRBJ1-1	.
CASSPLLAGADNEQFF	TGTGCCAGCAGCCCCCTTCTAGCGGGGGCAGACAATGAGCAGTTCTTC	TRBV7-8	TRBD2	TRBJ2-1	.
CASSESLWGAEFGTEAFF	TGCGCCAGCAGTGAGTCTCTCTGGGGCGCTGAGTTCGGTACTGAAGCTTTCTTT	TRBV10-1	.	TRBJ1-1	.
CAWSRRRLATNEKLFF	TGTGCCTGGAGTCGGCGGCGCCTTGCAACTAATGAAAAACTGTTTTTT	TRBV30	.	TRBJ1-4	.
CAWSGPSGRPSYEQYF	TGTGCCTGGAGTGGCCCTAGCGGGAGGCCGTCCTACGAGCAGTACTTC	TRBV30	TRBD2	TRBJ2-7	.
CASSLGSGETQYF	TGTGCCAGCAGCCTAGGGAGTGGGGAGACCCAGTACTTC	TRBV7-2	.	TRBJ2-5	.
CATSRGTGDTEAFF	TGTGCCACCAGCAGAGGGACAGGGGACACTGAAGCTTTCTTT	TRBV15	TRBD1	TRBJ1-1	.
CASRPLGQGGIYGYTF	TGTGCCAGCAGACCACTAGGACAGGGAGGTATCTATGGCTACACCTTC	TRBV6-6	TRBD1	TRBJ1-2	.
CASTAGVNEQFF	TGTGCCAGCACAGCGGGAGTAAATGAGCAGTTCTTC	TRBV12-3/TRBV12-4	TRBD2	TRBJ2-1	.
CASSFKLIGQGSYSPLHF	TGTGCCAGCAGCTTCAAACTCATAGGACAGGGTTCATACTCACCCCTCCACTTT	TRBV11-2	TRBD1	TRBJ1-6	.
CASSQGTSNEQFF	TGTGCCAGCAGCCAAGGGACATCAAATGAGCAGTTCTTC	TRBV3-1/TRBV3-2	.	TRBJ2-1	.
CASSLAIGRARQPQHF	TGTGCCAGCAGCTTAGCAATCGGGAGGGCCAGACAGCCCCAGCATTTT	TRBV7-2	.	TRBJ1-5	few
CASSRTEQGEKLFF	TGCGCCAGCAGCCGGACTGAACAAGGAGAAAAACTGTTTTTT	TRBV4-1	.	TRBJ1-4	.
CASSLRGASGLYNEQFF	TGTGCCAGCAGCTTAAGGGGCGCTAGCGGCCTATACAATGAGCAGTTCTTC	TRBV11-2	TRBD2	TRBJ2-1	.
CASSLDRKETQYF	TGTGCCAGCAGCTTGGACAGGAAAGAGACCCAGTACTTC	TRBV5-4	.	TRBJ2-5	once
CASSSIGGAYEQYF	TGTGCCAGCAGCTCTATAGGAGGAGCCTACGAGCAGTACTTC	TRBV14	.	TRBJ2-7	few
CSVGPKQGVGGYTF	TGCAGCGTTGGGCCGAAGCAGGGGGTTGGAGGCTACACCTTC	TRBV29-1	TRBD1	TRBJ1-2	.
CASSLWTNENTEAFF	TGCGCCAGCAGCCTATGGACAAATGAGAACACTGAAGCTTTCTTT	TRBV5-1	.	TRBJ1-1	.
CATSDPGWNTIYF	TGTGCCACCAGTGATCCAGGGTGGAACACCATATATTTT	TRBV24-1	.	TRBJ1-3	.
CASRRHDRGYGYTF	TGTGCCAGCAGGCGGCACGACAGAGGTTATGGCTACACCTTC	TRBV27	.	TRBJ1-2	.
CASSPGQGMRPQHF	TGCGCCAGCAGCCCGGGACAGGGGATGAGGCCCCAGCATTTT	TRBV4-1	TRBD1	TRBJ1-5	.
CASSPLGTGEPYEQYF	TGTGCCAGCTCACCCCTGGGGACAGGTGAGCCCTACGAGCAGTACTTC	TRBV18	TRBD1	TRBJ2-7	.
CASSLGRDTEAFF	TGTGCCAGCAGCTTGGGGAGGGACACTGAAGCTTTCTTT	TRBV5-6	.	TRBJ1-1	few
CASSYALRGSKFYEQYF	TGTGCCAGCAGCTATGCCCTCAGGGGTTCCAAGTTCTACGAGCAGTACTTC	TRBV28	.	TRBJ2-7	.
CASSSDRRNSPLHF	TGCGCCAGCAGCTCCGACAGGAGGAATTCACCCCTCCACTTT	TRBV5-1	.	TRBJ1-6	.
CASSTGGMNTEAFF	TGTGCCAGCAGCACAGGGGGGATGAACACTGAAGCTTTCTTT	TRBV6-5	TRBD1	TRBJ1-1	.
CASSLDRNQPQHF	TGTGCCAGCAGCTTGGACAGGAATCAGCCCCAGCATTTT	TRBV7-9	TRBD1	TRBJ1-5	once
CASSGVAGPSTDTQYF	TGTGCCAGCAGCGGAGTAGCGGGGCCTAGCACAGATACGCAGTATTTT	TRBV9	TRBD2	TRBJ2-3	.